The 8 T cell receptor beta chains in this list originate from one sample, sequenced in a study of regulatory T cells in long-lasting Graves disease. Time point: newly diagnosed GD, antithyroid drugs for less than 3 months. Extracted PBMC RNA gave rise to the TCR library. Arm-PCR of CDR3 regions and iRepertoire HTBI primers were the basis on which TCR beta libraries were built. MiXCR, run by TCRdb on the multiplex PCR reads, gives a single entry per CDR3 protein. Here the sample spans a few hundred thousand distinct CDR3 sequences, less than 15% being singletons. These sequences were also reported in another study, on T cells in Graves' hyperthyroidism and ophthalmopathy.

The specimen was peripheral blood mononuclear cells (PBMCs), collected at new diagnosis, from a patient treated with antithyroid drugs. These TCRs come from a man aged 30 to 39 with Graves disease.

This clonotype has a handful of counts. This chain uses TRBV7-9 with TRBJ2-1, with 9 bases aligning to TRBD2. The ends lost 3 bases at V and 5 bases at J; junction bases unmatched: 8. The CDR3 is 16 amino acids. CDR1 is SEHNR and CDR2 is FQNEAQ in the germline V gene (reference sequence). CDR3 nucleotide sequence: TGTGCCAGCAGCTTCTGGCCATCTAGCGGGGACAATGAGCAGTTCTTC. It is translated as CASSFWPSSGDNEQFF.

The chain links TRBV5-6 to TRBJ1-3, with 7 bases that match TRBD1. The CDR3 spans 14 residues. The germline CDR1 and CDR2 sequences are SGHDT and YYEEEE. Trimming took 3 bases from V and 3 from J; bases not matched to a gene: 3. For the CDR3, the DNA is TGTGCCAGCAGCTCCGGGACAGTTGGAAACACCATATATTTT. Its translation is CASSSGTVGNTIYF.

Remarks on this clonotype: A clone one base away is much larger, so this may be a read error. The V and J genes are TRBV2 and TRBJ2-7; perhaps TRBD2 as D (6 bases). CDR1 is SNHLY and CDR2 is FYNNEI in the germline V gene. CDR3 length: 15 residues. V was pared by 6 bases and J by 3 bases, with 18 bases between. CDR3 loop: CASSEFRDGGYEQYF. The DNA of the CDR3 is TGTGCCAGCAGCGAATTCCGGGACGGGGGCTACGAGCAGTACTTC.

The rearrangement uses TRBV3-1 and TRBJ2-1; TRBD2 aligns across 10 bases. The CDR3 consists of 15 residues. From germline, CDR1 is LGHDT and CDR2 YNNKEL (reference sequence). V shed 3 bases, J shed 8 bases, and the junction held 7 bases outside the gene matches. CDR3: CASSHLAGEVHEQFF. In nucleotides, the CDR3 is TGTGCCAGCAGCCACCTAGCGGGAGAGGTCCATGAGCAGTTCTTC.

Points on this clonotype: Just one base apart from a much larger clone, this may be a read error. V is TRBV12-3 or TRBV12-4 and J is TRBJ1-3, with D hard to call. The CDR3 consists of 15 residues. Between the trimmed V and J ends, which lost 4 bases and 0 bases, there was a span of 10 bases. The CDR3 loop reads CASSSARASGNTIYF. The CDR3, as DNA: TGTGCCAGCAGTTCCGCCCGCGCCTCTGGAAACACCATATATTTT.

This chain joins TRBV5-1 and TRBJ2-1; 7 positions agree with TRBD1. The J segment lost 6 bases and the V segment lost 0 bases, leaving 6 bases of the junction unmatched. The CDR3 has 15 amino acids. Germline V lookup: CDR1 SGHRS, CDR2 YFSETQ. Written as DNA, the CDR3 is TGCGCCAGCAGCTTGGGGGGGACAGTTGCCAATGAGCAGTTCTTC. Amino acids: CASSLGGTVANEQFF.

In the case of this clonotype: Possible read error: a much larger clone is one base away. The chain joins TRBV5-1 to TRBJ2-7, with 12 positions matching TRBD2. Losses at the gene ends were 4 bases for V and 7 bases for J; bases not matched to a gene: 12. CDR3 length: 16 residues. The germline gives CDR1 SGHRS, CDR2 YFSETQ. The CDR3 sequence: CASSGSYGLAGPEQYF. The CDR3 coding sequence is TGCGCCAGCAGCGGATCCTATGGACTAGCGGGGCCGGAGCAGTACTTC.

J is TRBJ1-4 and V is TRBV18; D is uncertain. The germline CDR1 and CDR2 sequences are KGHSH and LQKENI. V was shortened by 3 bases and J by 0 bases, with 8 bases between the two germline ends. This CDR3 contains 15 residues. DNA for the CDR3: TGTGCCAGCTCACCGATCAGGTCAACTAATGAAAAACTGTTTTTT. This sequence encodes CASSPIRSTNEKLFF.